The next 30 T cell receptor beta chains were all read from a single sample in a study of cytomegalovirus exposure and HLA in healthy donors. PCR primers comprised 60 Vbeta and 13 Jbeta primers. The repertoire was sequenced with immunoSEQ multiplex PCR; TCRdb's copy has only in-frame clones and lacks some. Of just over 150,000 clones listed, about 85% are singletons. Sequencing was carried out using PBMCs. The receptors derive from a man younger than 30 in good health and CMV-seronegative.

This sequence joins TRBV11-2 and TRBJ2-7; D is unclear. Germline CDR1 is SGHAT and CDR2 is FQNNGV. V lost 3 bases and J lost 7, with 10 bases in between. CDR3 size: 12 residues. The DNA for the CDR3 is TGTGCCAGCAGCTTGGGCGTGGTTGAGCAGTACTTC. This translates into CASSLGVVEQYF. Using reference TRBV11-2 and TRBJ2-7 for the parts outside the CDR3, the full variable domain is EAGVAQSPRYKIIEKRQSVAFWCNPISGHATLYWYQQILGQGPKLLIQFQNNGVVDDSQLPKDRFSAERLKGVDSTLKIQPAKLEDSAVYLCASSLGVVEQYFGPGTRLTVT.

The V and J genes are TRBV29-1 and TRBJ2-1; 9 bases match TRBD1. CDR1 and CDR2 (germline): SQVTM, ANQGSEA. The V segment lost 2 bases and the J segment 2 bases; nucleotides outside the gene matches: 4. The CDR3 spans 15 residues. The CDR3 nucleotides read TGCAGCGTTGAACCGGGACAGGGCCCCTACAATGAGCAGTTCTTC. Amino acid sequence: CSVEPGQGPYNEQFF.

V gene TRBV19 combines with J gene TRBJ1-1; TRBD1 agrees at 9 bases. Germline CDR1 reads LNHDA; CDR2 reads SQIVND (reference sequence). V trimming: 5 bases; J trimming: 1 base; junction bases outside the gene matches: 5. CDR3 length equals 15 residues. The CDR3 DNA is TGTGCCAGTAGTCGGACAGGGGAAAAGAACACTGAAGCTTTCTTT. This gives the protein CASSRTGEKNTEAFF.

The J gene is TRBJ1-4, the V gene TRBV28; D perhaps matches TRBD1 (5 bases). The germline V gene encodes CDR1 MDHEN and CDR2 SYDVKM. Trimming left V 4 bases short and J 5 bases short, with 11 bases between. The CDR3 length is 14 residues. The CDR3 region is CASSSGAGNEKLFF. CDR3 DNA: TGTGCCAGCAGTTCTGGGGCAGGGAATGAAAAACTGTTTTTT.

This clone was found a few times. The J gene is TRBJ1-1, the V gene TRBV11-2, with TRBD1 matching 7 bases. The CDR3 extends over 14 amino acids. Germline assignment: CDR1 SGHAT and CDR2 FQNNGV. V lost 4 bases and J lost 3; bases outside the gene matches: 5. CDR3 sequence: CASSWGQIYTEAFF. CDR3 DNA sequence: TGTGCCAGCAGCTGGGGACAGATTTACACTGAAGCTTTCTTT.

The V call is TRBV5-1, the J call TRBJ1-1; TRBD1 agrees at 8 bases. The germline V gene encodes CDR1 SGHRS and CDR2 YFSETQ. CDR3 length: 15 residues. With 4 bases clipped from V and 1 base from J, the junction kept 6 bases outside the gene matches. The CDR3 protein is CASSPRTGRNTEAFF. The CDR3 DNA is TGCGCCAGCAGCCCAAGGACAGGGAGGAACACTGAAGCTTTCTTT.

This clone appeared a few times. This sequence joins TRBV5-1 and TRBJ2-2; D might be TRBD1 (5 bases). Trimming took off 7 bases at V and 0 bases at J, with 13 bases between the two ends. This CDR3 comprises 15 residues. CDR1 and CDR2 (germline): SGHRS, YFSETQ. The CDR3 region has the DNA TGCGCCAGCCGGGCCCAGGGCGCGAACACCGGGGAGCTGTTTTTT. Translation gives CASRAQGANTGELFF.

The chain links TRBV28 to TRBJ1-1; tentative D call: TRBD1 (5 bases). Germline CDR1 reads MDHEN; CDR2 reads SYDVKM. This CDR3 spans 16 amino acids. Between the trimmed V and J ends, which lost 5 bases and 0 bases, there was a span of 16 bases. CDR3 in amino acids: CASSIPGHTLNTEAFF. CDR3 nucleotide sequence: TGTGCCAGCAGTATCCCCGGACATACTCTGAACACTGAAGCTTTCTTT.

The chain joins TRBV12-5 to TRBJ2-5; 7 nucleotides line up with TRBD1. CDR3 length: 16 residues. J gave up 5 bases and V 4 bases, and 13 bases lay outside the gene matches. CDR1 is LGHNT and CDR2 is FRNRAP in the germline V gene. The CDR3 DNA reads TGTGCTAGTGGTTGGCCCCCGGACAGGCGGTGGGAGACCCAGTACTTC. It yields the protein CASGWPPDRRWETQYF.

The chain employs TRBV4-1 and TRBJ2-5; 11 bases line up with TRBD2. The V segment lost 4 bases and the J segment 0 bases; nucleotides outside the gene matches: 13. Germline CDR1 MGHRA, CDR2 YSYEKL. The CDR3 consists of 19 residues. The CDR3 region has the DNA TGCGCCAGCAGCCCGGGAGTGGTAGCGGGGGGGACGCACCAAGAGACCCAGTACTTC. Translated: CASSPGVVAGGTHQETQYF.

The chain is built from TRBV2 and TRBJ1-1; 9 positions agree with TRBD1. CDR1 and CDR2 (germline): SNHLY, FYNNEI. The V and J ends lost 6 bases and 2 bases, in that order; junction bases with no gene match: 4. The CDR3 is 14 amino acids. CDR3 bases: TGTGCCAGCAGGTACAGGGGGCAAAACACTGAAGCTTTCTTT. Its protein is CASRYRGQNTEAFF.

This CDR3 is CASSVTGGNTEAFF. CDR3 coding DNA: TGTGCCAGCAGTGTGACAGGGGGGAACACTGAAGCTTTCTTT. The chain employs TRBV28 and TRBJ1-1; 9 nucleotides align to TRBD1. The CDR3 sequence is 14 residues long. CDR1 and CDR2 from the germline V gene are MDHEN and SYDVKM. J was trimmed by 1 base and V by 5 bases; bases with no gene match: 2.

CDR3 sequence: CASIYGLAGANTGELFF. CDR3 nucleotides: TGTGCCAGCATCTACGGACTAGCGGGGGCCAACACCGGGGAGCTGTTTTTT. The chain couples TRBV7-9 to TRBJ2-2, with TRBD2 matching 13 bases. CDR3 length: 17 amino acids. Germline assignment: CDR1 SEHNR and CDR2 FQNEAQ (reference sequence). Losses at the gene ends were 7 bases for V and 2 bases for J; bases not matched to a gene: 7.

The chain uses TRBV28 and TRBJ1-2; weak D call: TRBD1 (6 bases). Germline V gives CDR1 MDHEN, CDR2 SYDVKM. The CDR3 length is 14 residues. V was cut by 3 bases and J by 5 bases, with 13 bases left in between. CDR3 coding DNA: TGTGCCAGCAGTTTGCCAGGGGTAGGATATGGCTACACCTTC. It codes for CASSLPGVGYGYTF.

In this sample, this clone turned up a few times. The V and J genes are TRBV6-6 and TRBJ2-3, with D possibly TRBD2 on 6 matching bases. Germline V gives CDR1 MNHNY, CDR2 SVGAGI (reference sequence). V was pared by 1 base and J by 1 base, with 12 bases between. The CDR3 consists of 16 residues. DNA for the CDR3: TGTGCCAGCAGTTACTGGCGGAGGGGTGGCACAGATACGCAGTATTTT. Encoded protein: CASSYWRRGGTDTQYF.

The gene calls are TRBV9 and TRBJ2-7, with D possibly TRBD2 on 6 matching bases. In germline, CDR1 is SGDLS, CDR2 YYNGEE. The V and J ends lost 0 bases and 6 bases respectively, with 16 bases between them. This CDR3 is 15 amino acids long. In DNA form, the CDR3 reads TGTGCCAGCAGCGTAGGAGGAGGGAGCCCTTCCGAGCAGTACTTC. Translation: CASSVGGGSPSEQYF.

The V gene is TRBV5-6, the J gene TRBJ1-2; 8 nucleotides line up with TRBD1. Trimming took 4 bases from V and 8 from J; bases not matched to a gene: 10. Germline V gives CDR1 SGHDT, CDR2 YYEEEE. The CDR3 length is 14 residues. In nucleotides, the CDR3 is TGTGCCAGCAGCCCAGGGACAGGCCTGAGGGGCTACACCTTC. Translating gives CASSPGTGLRGYTF.

The chain links TRBV18 to TRBJ2-2; the D gene is possibly TRBD1 (6 bases). The CDR3 sequence is 17 residues long. Per the germline V gene, CDR1 is KGHSH and CDR2 is LQKENI. V lost 5 bases, J lost 4 bases, and 20 bases lay in between. CDR3 coding DNA: TGTGCCAGCTCAGCTCTGCCTCCAGGGGAGAGCACCGGGGAGCTGTTTTTT. This gives the protein CASSALPPGESTGELFF.

This clone showed up just once. V is TRBV6-5 and J is TRBJ1-4; tentatively, D is TRBD1 (5 bases). V gave up 8 bases and J gave up 8 bases, with 18 bases separating them. The CDR3 loop spans 14 amino acids. Germline values: CDR1 MNHEY, CDR2 SVGAGI. The CDR3 nucleotides are TGTGCCAGCGGAGGGTACACACACAGGGAAAAACTGTTTTTT. Its translation is CASGGYTHREKLFF.

The rearrangement links TRBV7-2 to TRBJ2-7; D possibly corresponds to TRBD1 (6 bases). There are 14 residues in the CDR3. Germline V gene sequence: CDR1 SGHTA, CDR2 FQGNSA. V lost 5 bases and J lost 5, with 16 bases in between. The CDR3 region has the DNA TGTGCCAGCAGCCCTACCGGACAGCACCACGAGCAGTACTTC. This encodes CASSPTGQHHEQYF.

The chain uses TRBV18 and TRBJ1-1, with 7 bases lining up with TRBD1. This CDR3 is 17 amino acids long. After removal of 6 bases from V and 5 bases from J, the junction contained 18 bases not matched to a gene. Germline CDR1 and CDR2: KGHSH and LQKENI. CDR3 DNA: TGTGCCAGCTCGCCCTCCGGGACAGCCTCTCCCTGGACTGAAGCTTTCTTT. Protein product: CASSPSGTASPWTEAFF.

The genes are TRBV28 and TRBJ1-1; tentatively, D is TRBD1 (5 bases). The CDR3 contains 14 residues. Trimming shortened V by 2 bases and J by 0 bases, and 7 bases separated the two germline ends. Germline lookup yields CDR1 MDHEN and CDR2 SYDVKM. The CDR3 loop reads CASSLQGMNTEAFF. DNA of the CDR3: TGTGCCAGCAGTTTACAGGGCATGAACACTGAAGCTTTCTTT.

This chain connects TRBV7-9 to TRBJ1-4; D is unresolved. The CDR3 runs 11 residues. V was pared by 4 bases and J by 7 bases, with 4 bases between. From germline, CDR1 is SEHNR and CDR2 FQNEAQ (reference sequence). DNA of the CDR3: TGTGCCAGCAGCTCTAGTGAAAAACTGTTTTTT. It specifies CASSSSEKLFF.

This sequence joins TRBV19 and TRBJ1-1, with 8 bases matching TRBD1. The CDR3 is made up of 12 amino acids. Germline V gene data show CDR1 as LNHDA and CDR2 as SQIVND (reference sequence). The trim removed 4 bases at V and 10 bases at J, leaving 5 bases unmatched. CDR3 region: CASSTPQGGAFF. For the CDR3, the DNA is TGTGCCAGTAGTACCCCACAGGGGGGAGCTTTCTTT.

The rearrangement joins TRBV7-9 to TRBJ1-2; 10 positions match TRBD1. J was trimmed by 3 bases and V by 4 bases; bases with no gene match: 5. In germline, CDR1 is SEHNR, CDR2 FQNEAQ (reference sequence). CDR3 size: 15 residues. The CDR3 region has the DNA TGTGCCAGCAGCTCACCGGGGACAGGGGACTATGGCTACACCTTC. This codes for CASSSPGTGDYGYTF.

This sequence joins TRBV4-1 and TRBJ1-2; D uncertain. V lost 6 bases and J 4 bases, leaving 15 bases between the germline ends. This CDR3 region has 14 residues. Germline V gives CDR1 MGHRA, CDR2 YSYEKL. CDR3 loop: CASRREDGVYGYTF. DNA for the CDR3: TGCGCCAGCAGAAGGGAGGACGGGGTCTATGGCTACACCTTC.

A few counts support this clone. The chain has TRBV7-6 and TRBJ2-2; 8 positions agree with TRBD1. The CDR3 sequence is 15 residues long. CDR1 is SGHVS and CDR2 is FNYEAQ in the germline V gene. Trimming cost V 5 bases and J 1 base; bases outside gene matches: 3. The CDR3 reads CASSPGTGNTGELFF. CDR3 DNA: TGTGCCAGCAGCCCGGGGACAGGGAACACCGGGGAGCTGTTTTTT.

This chain connects TRBV27 to TRBJ2-5; TRBD2 matches at 10 bases. Trimming took 1 base from V and 5 from J; bases not matched to a gene: 10. CDR3 length: 17 residues. Per the germline V gene, CDR1 is MNHEY and CDR2 is SMNVEV (reference sequence). The CDR3 reads CASSLLSGSGGHETQYF. DNA for the CDR3: TGTGCCAGCAGTTTATTGAGTGGTAGCGGGGGGCATGAGACCCAGTACTTC.

This sequence joins TRBV28 and TRBJ1-1, with D possibly TRBD1 on 5 matching bases. The CDR3 has 15 amino acids. The germline V gene encodes CDR1 MDHEN and CDR2 SYDVKM. Trimming pared 3 bases from V and 2 bases from J, leaving 13 bases between. The CDR3 nucleotides are TGTGCCAGCAGTTTGGGGGGATACGGCAACACTGAAGCTTTCTTT. Protein product: CASSLGGYGNTEAFF.

This chain connects TRBV19 to TRBJ2-7, with a tentative D call TRBD2 (5 bases). Germline assignment: CDR1 LNHDA and CDR2 SQIVND (reference sequence). The CDR3 has 12 residues. V was cut by 10 bases and J by 0 bases, with 10 bases left in between. As DNA, the CDR3 is TGTGCCACGCCCACTAGCTCCTACGAGCAGTACTTC. It is translated as CATPTSSYEQYF. The complete variable domain, with remaining parts taken from reference TRBV19 and TRBJ2-7, reads DGGITQSPKYLFRKEGQNVTLSCEQNLNHDAMYWYRQDPGQGLRLIYYSQIVNDFQKGDIAEGYSVSREKKESFPLTVTSAQKNPTAFYLCATPTSSYEQYFGPGTRLTVT.